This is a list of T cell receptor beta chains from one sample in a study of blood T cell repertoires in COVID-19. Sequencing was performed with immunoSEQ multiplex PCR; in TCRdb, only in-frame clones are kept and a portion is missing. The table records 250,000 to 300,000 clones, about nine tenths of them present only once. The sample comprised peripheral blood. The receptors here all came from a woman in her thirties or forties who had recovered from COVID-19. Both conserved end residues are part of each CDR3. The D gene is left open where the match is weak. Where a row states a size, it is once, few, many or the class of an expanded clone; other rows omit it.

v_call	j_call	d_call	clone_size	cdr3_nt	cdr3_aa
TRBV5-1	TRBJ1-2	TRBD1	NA	TGCGCCAGCAGCTCGGACAGGGGGGTCTATGGCTACACCTTC	CASSSDRGVYGYTF
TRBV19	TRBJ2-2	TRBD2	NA	TGTGCCACCCGGGGGGGGACCTCGAACACCGGGGAGCTGTTTTTT	CATRGGTSNTGELFF
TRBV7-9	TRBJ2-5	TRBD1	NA	TGTGCCAGCAGCTCGGGGCGGACAGGGGGGGAAGAGACCCAGTACTTC	CASSSGRTGGEETQYF
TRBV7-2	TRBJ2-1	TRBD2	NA	TGTGCCAGCAGCCTCGGGACTAGCGGCCACAATGAGCAGTTCTTC	CASSLGTSGHNEQFF
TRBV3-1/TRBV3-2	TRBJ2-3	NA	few	TGTGCCAGCAGCCAAGTCGGACTGGGGGATACGCAGTATTTT	CASSQVGLGDTQYF
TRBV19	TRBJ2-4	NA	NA	TGTGCCAGTAGTACCCTTTTTGTAAGGGACACCGGAAACATTCAGTACTTC	CASSTLFVRDTGNIQYF
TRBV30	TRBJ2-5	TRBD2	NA	TGTGCCTGGGCGGGGGGGGAGACCCAGTACTTC	CAWAGGETQYF
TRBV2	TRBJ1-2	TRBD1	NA	TGTGCCAGCAGTATACAGGGGATTAACTATGGCTACACCTTC	CASSIQGINYGYTF
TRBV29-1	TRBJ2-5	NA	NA	TGCAGCGTTGGAGGAGAGACCCAGTACTTC	CSVGGETQYF
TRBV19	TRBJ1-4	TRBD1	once	TGTGCCAGTATGGAGACAGGGGAGGAAAAACTGTTTTTT	CASMETGEEKLFF
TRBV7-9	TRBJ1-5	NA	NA	TGTGCCAGCAGCACTCAGGGTAACAATCAGCCCCAGCATTTT	CASSTQGNNQPQHF
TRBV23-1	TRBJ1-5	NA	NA	TGCGCCAGCAGTCAAAAACCGGAGATCACAGGGACGGGGAAATTTCGGCAGCCCCAGCATTTT	CASSQKPEITGTGKFRQPQHF
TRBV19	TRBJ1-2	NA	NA	TGTGCCAGTAGCAAACAGGATTTAAACTATGGCTACACCTTC	CASSKQDLNYGYTF
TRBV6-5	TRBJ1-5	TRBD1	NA	TGTGCCAGCAGTTATCCGGACAGGGGGAATCAGCCCCAGCATTTT	CASSYPDRGNQPQHF
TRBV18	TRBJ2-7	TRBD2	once	TGTGCCAGCTCACCAGGGGGAGGGGCCTACGAGCAGTACTTC	CASSPGGGAYEQYF
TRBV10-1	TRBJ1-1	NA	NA	TGCGCCAGCAGGGAGGACAGGAACACTGAAGCTTTCTTT	CASREDRNTEAFF
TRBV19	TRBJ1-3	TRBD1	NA	TGTGCCAGTAGCCAAGGACAGGGTTCAAACCCTCATTTT	CASSQGQGSNPHF
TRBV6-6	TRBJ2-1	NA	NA	TGTGCCAGCAGTAAAGAAACTAGAATACCGTTCTTC	CASSKETRIPFF
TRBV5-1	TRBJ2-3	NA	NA	TGCGCCAGCAGCTTGTATCAGGGCACAGATACGCAGTATTTT	CASSLYQGTDTQYF
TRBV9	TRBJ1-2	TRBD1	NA	TGTGCCAGCAGCCCCTCCGGGACAGGCGCCTATGGCTACACCTTT	CASSPSGTGAYGYTF
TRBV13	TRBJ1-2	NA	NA	TGTGCCAGCTCCCGGGGGGGGGCGCGTTATGGCTACACCTTC	CASSRGGARYGYTF